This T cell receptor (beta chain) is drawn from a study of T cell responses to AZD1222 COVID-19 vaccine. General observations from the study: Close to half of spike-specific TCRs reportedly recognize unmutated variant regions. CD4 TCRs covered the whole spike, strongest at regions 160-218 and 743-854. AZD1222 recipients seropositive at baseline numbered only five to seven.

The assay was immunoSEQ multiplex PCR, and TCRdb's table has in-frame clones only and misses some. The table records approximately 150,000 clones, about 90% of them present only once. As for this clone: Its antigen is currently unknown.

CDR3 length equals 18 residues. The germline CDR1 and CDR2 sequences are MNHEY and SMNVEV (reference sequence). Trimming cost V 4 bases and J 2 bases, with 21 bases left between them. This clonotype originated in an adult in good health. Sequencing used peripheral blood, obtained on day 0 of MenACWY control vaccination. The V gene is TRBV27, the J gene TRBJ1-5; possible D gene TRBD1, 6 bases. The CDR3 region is CASSSHEGAGGGNQPQHF. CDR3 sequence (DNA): TGTGCCAGCAGTTCCCATGAAGGGGCGGGGGGCGGCAATCAGCCCCAGCATTTT.